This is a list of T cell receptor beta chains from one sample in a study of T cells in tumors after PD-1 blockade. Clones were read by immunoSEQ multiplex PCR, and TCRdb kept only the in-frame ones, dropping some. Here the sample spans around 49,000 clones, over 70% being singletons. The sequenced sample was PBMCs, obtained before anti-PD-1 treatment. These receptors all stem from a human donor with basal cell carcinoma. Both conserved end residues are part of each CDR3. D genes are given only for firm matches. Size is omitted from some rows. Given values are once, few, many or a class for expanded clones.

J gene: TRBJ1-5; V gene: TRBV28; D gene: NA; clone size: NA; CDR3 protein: CASIYSLGEGNQPQHF; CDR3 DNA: TGTGCCAGCATCTATTCCCTCGGGGAGGGCAATCAGCCCCAGCATTTT
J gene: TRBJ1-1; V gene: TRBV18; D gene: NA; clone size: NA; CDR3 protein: CASSPGDRWNTEAFF; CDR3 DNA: TGTGCCAGCTCACCGGGAGACAGGTGGAACACTGAAGCTTTCTTT
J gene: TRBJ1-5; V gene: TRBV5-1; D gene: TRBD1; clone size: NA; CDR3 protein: CASSLGTGSGQPQHF; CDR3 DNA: TGCGCCAGCAGCTTGGGGACAGGTTCGGGGCAGCCCCAGCATTTT
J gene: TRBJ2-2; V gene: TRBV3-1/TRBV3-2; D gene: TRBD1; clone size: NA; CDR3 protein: CASSLRTGENTGELFF; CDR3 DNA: TGTGCCAGCAGCCTTCGGACAGGGGAGAACACCGGGGAGCTGTTTTTT
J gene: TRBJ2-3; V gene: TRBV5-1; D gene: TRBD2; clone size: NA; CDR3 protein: CASSLVRGGISTDTQYF; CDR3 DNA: TGCGCCAGCAGCTTGGTGCGGGGGGGCATAAGCACAGATACGCAGTATTTT
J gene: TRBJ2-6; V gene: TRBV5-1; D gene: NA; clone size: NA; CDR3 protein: CASSLLGAGANVLTF; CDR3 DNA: TGCGCCAGCAGCTTGTTGGGTGCTGGGGCCAACGTCCTGACTTTC
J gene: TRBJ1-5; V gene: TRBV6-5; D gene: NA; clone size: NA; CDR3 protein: CAIQGYNQPQHF; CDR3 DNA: TGTGCCATCCAGGGATACAATCAGCCCCAGCATTTT
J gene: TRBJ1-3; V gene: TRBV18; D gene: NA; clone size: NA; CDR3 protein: CASSPLGESSGNTIYF; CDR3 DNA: TGTGCCAGCTCACCACTTGGGGAGAGCTCTGGAAACACCATATATTTT
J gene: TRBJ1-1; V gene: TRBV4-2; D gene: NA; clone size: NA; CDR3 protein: CASSQDIPLEAFF; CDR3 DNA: TGTGCCAGCAGCCAAGATATTCCCCTCGAAGCTTTCTTT
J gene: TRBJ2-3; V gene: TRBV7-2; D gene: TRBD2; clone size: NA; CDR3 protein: CASSFNSGGRDTQYF; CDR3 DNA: TGTGCCAGCAGCTTCAATAGCGGGGGGCGGGATACGCAGTATTTT
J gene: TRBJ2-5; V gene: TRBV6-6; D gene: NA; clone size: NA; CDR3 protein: CASSLLGGTQYF; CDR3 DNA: TGTGCCAGCAGTTTACTGGGCGGGACCCAGTACTTC
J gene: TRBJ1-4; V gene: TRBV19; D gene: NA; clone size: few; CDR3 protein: CAIQDRDNEKLFF; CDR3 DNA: TGTGCCATCCAGGACAGAGATAATGAAAAACTGTTTTTT
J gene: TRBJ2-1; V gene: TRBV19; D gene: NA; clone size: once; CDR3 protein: CASSMGVSSYNEQFF; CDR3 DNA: TGTGCCAGTAGTATGGGAGTGAGCTCCTACAATGAGCAGTTCTTC
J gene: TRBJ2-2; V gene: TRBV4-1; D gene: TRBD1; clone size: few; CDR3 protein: CASSQEGQGVTTGELFF; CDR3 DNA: TGCGCCAGCAGCCAAGAGGGTCAGGGGGTTACGACCGGGGAGCTGTTTTTT
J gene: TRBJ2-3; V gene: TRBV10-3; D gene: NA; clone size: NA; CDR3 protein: CAISGGQTLTDTQYF; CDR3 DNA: TGTGCCATCAGTGGGGGCCAGACCCTCACAGATACGCAGTATTTT
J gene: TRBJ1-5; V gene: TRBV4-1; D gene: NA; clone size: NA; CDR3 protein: CASSQWDTNQPQHF; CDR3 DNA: TGCGCCAGCAGCCAGTGGGACACCAATCAGCCCCAGCATTTT
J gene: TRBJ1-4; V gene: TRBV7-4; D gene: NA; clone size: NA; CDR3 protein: CASSLRGGFNEKLFF; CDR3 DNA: TGTGCCAGCAGCCTCCGAGGAGGGTTTAATGAAAAACTGTTTTTT
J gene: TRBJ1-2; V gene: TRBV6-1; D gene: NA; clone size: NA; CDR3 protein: CASSEARTSANYGYTF; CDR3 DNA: TGTGCCAGCAGTGAAGCGAGGACTTCCGCGAACTATGGCTACACCTTC
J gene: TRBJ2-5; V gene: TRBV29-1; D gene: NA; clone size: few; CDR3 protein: CSVEDGFYQETQYF; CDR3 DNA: TGCAGCGTTGAAGATGGCTTCTATCAAGAGACCCAGTACTTC
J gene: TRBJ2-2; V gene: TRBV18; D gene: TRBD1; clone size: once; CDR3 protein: CASSDIVGGRTGELFF; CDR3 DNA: TGTGCCAGCTCCGATATCGTAGGGGGCCGGACCGGGGAGCTGTTTTTT
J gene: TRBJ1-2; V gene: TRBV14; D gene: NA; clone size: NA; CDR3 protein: CASSQEAGRGYGYTF; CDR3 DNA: TGTGCCAGCAGCCAAGAGGCGGGCAGGGGCTATGGCTACACCTTC
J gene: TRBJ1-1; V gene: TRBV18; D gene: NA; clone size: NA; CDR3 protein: CASSPNGGDTEAFF; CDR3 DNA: TGTGCCAGCTCACCGAACGGGGGCGACACTGAAGCTTTCTTT
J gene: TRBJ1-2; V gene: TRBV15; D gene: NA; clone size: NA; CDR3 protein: CATSPRGGNYGYTF; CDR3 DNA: TGTGCCACCAGCCCCCGGGGAGGGAACTATGGCTACACCTTC
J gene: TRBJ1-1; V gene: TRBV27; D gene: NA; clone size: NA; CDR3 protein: CASSLEFGAEAFF; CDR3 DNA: TGTGCCAGCAGCTTGGAGTTCGGGGCTGAAGCTTTCTTT
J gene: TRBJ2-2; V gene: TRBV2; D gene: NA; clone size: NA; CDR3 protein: CASSEASLWGDPTGELFF; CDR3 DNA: TGTGCCAGCAGTGAAGCCTCCCTTTGGGGGGACCCCACCGGGGAGCTGTTTTTT
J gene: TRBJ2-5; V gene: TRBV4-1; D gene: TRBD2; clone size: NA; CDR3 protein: CASSQDVAGGSETQYF; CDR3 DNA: TGCGCCAGCAGCCAAGATGTAGCGGGGGGGTCGGAGACCCAGTACTTC
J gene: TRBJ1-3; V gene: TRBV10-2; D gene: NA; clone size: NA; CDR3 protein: CASSEVGGLGNTIYF; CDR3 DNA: TGCGCCAGCAGTGAGGTTGGGGGGCTGGGAAACACCATATATTTT
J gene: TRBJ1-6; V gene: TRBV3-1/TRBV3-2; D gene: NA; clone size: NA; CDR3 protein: CASSQDGERGNSPLHF; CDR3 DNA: TGTGCCAGCAGCCAAGACGGGGAACGCGGTAATTCACCCCTCCACTTT
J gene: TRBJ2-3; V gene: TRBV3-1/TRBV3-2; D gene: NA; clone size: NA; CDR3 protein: CASSSPRTSTDTQYF; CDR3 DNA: TGTGCCAGCAGCTCCCCCCGGACTAGCACAGATACGCAGTATTTT
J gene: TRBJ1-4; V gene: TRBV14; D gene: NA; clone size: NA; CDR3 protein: CASSYMGEKLFF; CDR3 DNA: TGTGCCAGCAGCTACATGGGTGAAAAACTGTTTTTT
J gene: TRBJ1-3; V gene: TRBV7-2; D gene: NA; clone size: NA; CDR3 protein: CASSLGPNSGNTIYF; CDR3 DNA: TGTGCCAGCAGCTTGGGACCCAACTCTGGAAACACCATATATTTT
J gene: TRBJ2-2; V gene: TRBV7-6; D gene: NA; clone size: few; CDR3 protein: CASSLAGNTGELFF; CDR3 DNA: TGTGCCAGCAGCTTAGCGGGGAACACCGGGGAGCTGTTTTTT
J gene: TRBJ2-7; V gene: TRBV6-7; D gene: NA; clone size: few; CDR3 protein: CASSYDPYEQYF; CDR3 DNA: TGTGCCAGCAGTTACGACCCCTACGAGCAGTACTTC
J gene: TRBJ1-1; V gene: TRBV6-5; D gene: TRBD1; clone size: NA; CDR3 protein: CASSYRRQGVEAFF; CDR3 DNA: TGTGCCAGCAGTTACCGAAGACAGGGCGTTGAAGCTTTCTTT
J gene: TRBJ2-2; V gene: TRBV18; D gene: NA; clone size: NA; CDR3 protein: CASSPPALNTGELFF; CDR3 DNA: TGTGCCAGCTCACCACCAGCACTCAACACCGGGGAGCTGTTTTTT
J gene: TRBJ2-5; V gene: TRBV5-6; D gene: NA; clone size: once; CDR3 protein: CASSLSEWGVETQYF; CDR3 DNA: TGTGCCAGCAGCTTGTCGGAATGGGGTGTGGAGACCCAGTACTTC
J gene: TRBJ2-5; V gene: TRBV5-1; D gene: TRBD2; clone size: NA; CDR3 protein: CASSLRRGGEQETQYF; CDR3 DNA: TGCGCCAGCAGCTTGCGGCGCGGGGGGGAGCAAGAGACCCAGTACTTC
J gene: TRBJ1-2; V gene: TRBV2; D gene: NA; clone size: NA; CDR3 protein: CASSEGWGNYGYTF; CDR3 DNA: TGTGCCAGCAGTGAGGGTTGGGGGAACTATGGCTACACCTTC
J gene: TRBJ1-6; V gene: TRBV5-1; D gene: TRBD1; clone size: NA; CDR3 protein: CASSLSDRGGNSPLHF; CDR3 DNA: TGCGCCAGCAGCTTATCGGACAGGGGCGGTAATTCACCCCTCCACTTT
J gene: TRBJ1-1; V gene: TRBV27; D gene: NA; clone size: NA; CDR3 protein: CASSRDFRNTEAFF; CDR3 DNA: TGTGCCAGCAGTCGGGACTTCAGGAACACTGAAGCTTTCTTT
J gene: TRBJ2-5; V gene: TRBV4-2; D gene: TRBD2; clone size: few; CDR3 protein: CASSQALLAGDETQYF; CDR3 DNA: TGTGCCAGCAGCCAGGCACTACTAGCGGGGGACGAGACCCAGTACTTC
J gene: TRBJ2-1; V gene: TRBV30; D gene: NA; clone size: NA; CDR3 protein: CAWSVQEDNEQFF; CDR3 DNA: TGTGCCTGGAGTGTACAGGAAGACAATGAGCAGTTCTTC
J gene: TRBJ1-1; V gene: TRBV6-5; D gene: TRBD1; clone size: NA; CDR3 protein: CASMRGLYTEAFF; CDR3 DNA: TGTGCCAGCATGAGGGGGCTTTACACTGAAGCTTTCTTT
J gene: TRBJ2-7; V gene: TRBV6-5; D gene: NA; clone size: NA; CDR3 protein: CASTGGGDSYEQYF; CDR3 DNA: TGTGCCAGCACCGGAGGGGGGGACTCCTACGAGCAGTACTTC
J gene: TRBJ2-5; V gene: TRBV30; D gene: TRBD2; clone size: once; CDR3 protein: CAWSVFRGEGETQYF; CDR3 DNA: TGTGCCTGGAGTGTATTCCGGGGGGAGGGAGAGACCCAGTACTTC
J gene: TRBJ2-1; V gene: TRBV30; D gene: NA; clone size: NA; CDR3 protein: CAWSSSGNEQFF; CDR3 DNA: TGTGCCTGGAGTTCTTCAGGGAATGAGCAGTTCTTC
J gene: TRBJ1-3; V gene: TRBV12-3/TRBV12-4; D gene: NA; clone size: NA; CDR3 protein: CASREFSGNTIYF; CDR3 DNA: TGTGCCAGCAGGGAGTTCTCTGGAAACACCATATATTTT
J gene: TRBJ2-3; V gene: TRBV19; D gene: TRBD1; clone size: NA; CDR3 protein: CASSSRDRVVGATDTQYF; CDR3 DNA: TGTGCCAGTAGTTCCCGGGACAGGGTAGTTGGGGCCACAGATACGCAGTATTTT
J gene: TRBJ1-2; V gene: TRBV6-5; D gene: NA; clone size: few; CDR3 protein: CASSYSFRPANYGYTF; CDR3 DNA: TGTGCCAGCAGTTACTCATTCCGGCCGGCCAACTATGGCTACACCTTC
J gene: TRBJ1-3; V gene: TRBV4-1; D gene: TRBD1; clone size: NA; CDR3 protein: CASSPQGLASGNTIYF; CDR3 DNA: TGCGCCAGCAGCCCACAGGGGCTAGCCTCTGGAAACACCATATATTTT
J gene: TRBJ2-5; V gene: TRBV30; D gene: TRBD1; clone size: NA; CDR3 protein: CAWRKMGQLETQYF; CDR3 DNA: TGTGCCTGGAGAAAGATGGGACAGCTAGAGACCCAGTACTTC
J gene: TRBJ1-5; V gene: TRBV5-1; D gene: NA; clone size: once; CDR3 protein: CASSLKGGSNQPQHF; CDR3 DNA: TGCGCCAGCAGCTTGAAGGGGGGTAGCAATCAGCCCCAGCATTTT
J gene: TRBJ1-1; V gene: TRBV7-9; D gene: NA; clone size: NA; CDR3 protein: CASRPQGPNTEAFF; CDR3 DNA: TGTGCCAGCAGGCCCCAGGGGCCGAACACTGAAGCTTTCTTT
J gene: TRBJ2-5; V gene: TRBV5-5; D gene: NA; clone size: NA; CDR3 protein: CASSRATGLGETQYF; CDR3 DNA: TGTGCCAGCAGCCGAGCCACAGGGTTGGGGGAGACCCAGTACTTC
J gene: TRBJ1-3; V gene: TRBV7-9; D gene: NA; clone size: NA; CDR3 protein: CASAHPGGNTIYF; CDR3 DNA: TGTGCCAGCGCCCATCCGGGCGGAAACACCATATATTTT